These T cell receptor beta chains were read from a single sample in a study of patients and donors after allogeneic stem cell transplantation. TCRdb used MiXCR to reprocess the RT-PCR reads, holding one entry per CDR3 protein. Of around 90,000 distinct CDR3 sequences listed, around 49% are singletons. Sequenced material: blood, either unsorted or a sorted T cell fraction (not recorded which). These receptors were taken from a human donor who was either an allogeneic HSCT recipient or a stem cell or donor lymphocyte infusion donor (not recorded which). It is not recorded whose cells these are; they may come from a transplant donor. Each CDR3 is given with its conserved first and last residue. Fields, in order: J gene, clone size, V gene, D gene, CDR3 DNA, CDR3 protein. D genes are given only for firm matches. Size is stated for part of the rows, as once, few or many counts, or as a class when the clone is expanded.

TRBJ1-5 - TRBV6-1 TRBD1 TGTGCCAGCAGTGAAGGGGGGACAGGAGCACGGCAGCCCCAGCATTTT CASSEGGTGARQPQHF
TRBJ2-5 - TRBV10-1 - TGCGCCAGCAGTGAGGAGGGGCGTGAAGAGACCCAGTACTTC CASSEEGREETQYF
TRBJ1-5 few TRBV7-8 TRBD1 TGTGCCAGCAGCTTAGGGACAGGGGGCGAGTTAAGCAATCAGCCCCAGCATTTT CASSLGTGGELSNQPQHF
TRBJ2-3 - TRBV4-3 - TGCGCCAGCAGCCACGAAGCGCTGACCCTAGCGCTGACAGATACGCAGTATTTT CASSHEALTLALTDTQYF
TRBJ1-5 - TRBV4-1 - TGCGCCAGCAGCAGGGGTATCAATCAGCCCCAGCATTTT CASSRGINQPQHF
TRBJ1-1 few TRBV12-3/TRBV12-4 - TGTGCCAGCAGTCTTCTGGCAGTGACTGAAGCTTTCTTT CASSLLAVTEAFF
TRBJ1-1 - TRBV6-6 - TGTGCCAGCAGTTACTCGCGATGGAACACTGAAGCTTTCTTT CASSYSRWNTEAFF
TRBJ1-1 - TRBV6-5 - TGTGCCAGCAGTTATGTAGGGACTGAAGCTTTCTTT CASSYVGTEAFF
TRBJ1-1 - TRBV6-2/TRBV6-3 TRBD1 TGTGCCAGCAGTTACCTCGGACAGGGCACTGAAGCTTTCTTT CASSYLGQGTEAFF
TRBJ2-3 - TRBV28 - TGTGCCAGCACCATTGGGGGGAGAGATACGCAGTATTTT CASTIGGRDTQYF
TRBJ1-6 few TRBV5-1 - TGCGCCAGCAGTGGGGGAGATAGCTCCTATAATTCACCCCTCCACTTT CASSGGDSSYNSPLHF
TRBJ1-1 few TRBV29-1 - TGCAGCTTCCAGTGGATCCGGGACACTGAAGCTTTCTTT CSFQWIRDTEAFF
TRBJ1-2 - TRBV5-1 - TGCGCCAGCAGCTTGGACAGGGTTGCCCATGGCTACACCTTC CASSLDRVAHGYTF
TRBJ1-2 - TRBV28 TRBD1 TGTGCCAGTAGTCCGGGACAGGGTTTGGGCTACACCTTC CASSPGQGLGYTF
TRBJ1-1 medium-sized TRBV5-6 - TGTGCCAGCAGCTTGGGTATGGGACAACCTGAAGCTTTCTTT CASSLGMGQPEAFF
TRBJ1-4 - TRBV11-2 - TGTGCCAGCAGCTTAGATGTGGGGGCGCTCGGTGAAAAACTGTTTTTT CASSLDVGALGEKLFF
TRBJ2-7 - TRBV7-6 - TGTGCCAGCAGCCCCGGTAAAGGACTCACTAACGAGCAGTACTTC CASSPGKGLTNEQYF
TRBJ1-1 few TRBV11-3 - TGTGCCAGCAGCACAGGGTACGAAACTGAAGCTTTCTTT CASSTGYETEAFF
TRBJ1-1 - TRBV12-3/TRBV12-4 - TGTGCCAGCAGTTTAGCGCTGGAGAACACTGAAGCTTTCTTT CASSLALENTEAFF
TRBJ1-3 few TRBV7-3 - TGTGCCAGCAGCTTAACCTCTGTCGCCAGACACTCTGGAAACACCATATATTTT CASSLTSVARHSGNTIYF
TRBJ1-6 - TRBV2 - TGTGCCAGCAGTAGGACGGTAAATTCACCCCTCCACTTT CASSRTVNSPLHF
TRBJ1-6 - TRBV28 - TGTGCCAGCAGCGTAGTAACGGGAGGTTCACCCCTCCACTTT CASSVVTGGSPLHF
TRBJ2-1 - TRBV5-1 - TGCGCCAGCACCCAGGCGGAGACGTTTGGCAATGAGCAGTTCTTC CASTQAETFGNEQFF
TRBJ1-3 - TRBV7-8 TRBD1 TGTGCCAGCAGCTTTAGGGGGACAGGGCCTGGAAACACCATATATTTT CASSFRGTGPGNTIYF
TRBJ1-5 - TRBV12-3/TRBV12-4 TRBD1 TGTGCCAGCAGTTGGGACAGGGGAGAGCAGCCCCAGCATTTT CASSWDRGEQPQHF
TRBJ1-2 - TRBV25-1 - TGTGCCAGCAGTGTTCCGGAGTTTAGTTATGGCTACACCTTC CASSVPEFSYGYTF
TRBJ1-1 - TRBV30 - TGTGCCTGCCCACGAGAAGTAGGGGAGTTCGAAGCTTTCTTT CACPREVGEFEAFF
TRBJ1-2 - TRBV4-3 - TGCGCCAGCAGCCAAGAAGGCGCGTTGGACTATGGCTACACCTTC CASSQEGALDYGYTF
TRBJ1-1 - TRBV12-3/TRBV12-4 - TGTGCCAGCAGTTTTGAGGGGTCGAACACTGAAGCTTTCTTT CASSFEGSNTEAFF
TRBJ1-2 - TRBV12-3/TRBV12-4 TRBD1 TGTGCCAGCAGTTTAGCAGACAGGGACTATGGCTACACCTTC CASSLADRDYGYTF
TRBJ1-6 - TRBV15 - TGTGCCACCAGCAGAGATGCGGGGTATTATGGATCACCCCTCCACTTT CATSRDAGYYGSPLHF
TRBJ1-5 - TRBV20-1 TRBD1 TGCAGTGCTAGGGATCATCTGACAGGGCTCAATCAGCCCCAGCATTTT CSARDHLTGLNQPQHF
TRBJ1-2 - TRBV5-6 - TGTGCCAGCAGGCCTCCTACGAGCTATGGCTACACCTTC CASRPPTSYGYTF
TRBJ1-5 - TRBV20-1 - TGCAGTGCTAGGGCAGGGAGGCTGCCCCAGCATTTT CSARAGRLPQHF